This T cell receptor beta chain was identified during a study of T cell repertoires in cytomegalovirus infection. Study-level information: Selected CMV epitopes included recently identified HLA-C-restricted ones as well as well-studied HLA-B-restricted ones. Indications of both CMV infection and matching HLA type were provided by public TCR beta signatures.

This clonotype was recorded at least ten times. What it binds is unknown. Via MiXCR, TCRdb re-called the reads, giving one row per CDR3 protein. Of 800,000 to 950,000 distinct CDR3 sequences detected, roughly 33% appear once; the ten largest clones hold over 10%. Study findings and constraints: Carriers of CMV and the relevant HLA type were discriminated by public TCR beta frequency. The ex vivo response was dominated by HLA-C-restricted CMV-specific TCR beta clonotypes.

CDR3 length: 16 amino acids. The ends were cut back, 3 bases at V and 6 bases at J, with 17 bases in the middle. Germline CDR1 is SGHVS and CDR2 is FQNEAQ. This receptor was taken from a human donor in good health (CMV status not recorded). Some clones in this sample may be carry-over from other donors' samples. V usage is TRBV7-8 and J usage is TRBJ1-4; D unclear. The material sequenced was cultured CD8+ T cells from PBMCs, taken from culture after CMV antigen stimulation. The CDR3 DNA sequence: TGTGCCAGCAGCTTCGGGCAGGACGGAGTCGATGAAAAACTGTTTTTT. Translation gives CASSFGQDGVDEKLFF.